The 22 T cell receptor beta chains in this list originate from one sample, sequenced in a study of blood T cell repertoires in COVID-19. Repertoires were generated with immunoSEQ multiplex PCR, while TCRdb's copy carries only in-frame clones and drops some. The sample holds under 150,000 clones, around three quarters seen once. Sequenced sample: peripheral blood. The receptors here all came from a man in his fifties or sixties with active or convalescent COVID-19.

The V gene is TRBV6-5, the J gene TRBJ2-5, with 8 bases identical to TRBD1. V shed 2 bases, J shed 2 bases, and the junction held 7 bases outside the gene matches. Germline V gene sequence: CDR1 MNHEY, CDR2 SVGAGI. This CDR3 has 16 amino acids. The CDR3 bases are TGTGCCAGCAGTTACCAGGGGGCGGCCCCTCAAGAGACCCAGTACTTC. Encoded protein: CASSYQGAAPQETQYF.

V is TRBV10-3 and J is TRBJ2-7, with 10 bases matching TRBD1. The V gene end was trimmed by 4 bases and the J gene end by 5 bases; junction bases not matched to a gene: 14. The germline gives CDR1 ENHRY, CDR2 SYGVKD. There are 17 residues in the CDR3. The CDR3 loop reads CAISAPGTGASMDEQYF. The CDR3 nucleotides are TGTGCCATCAGTGCTCCCGGGACAGGGGCCTCGATGGACGAGCAGTACTTC.

The rearrangement joins TRBV7-8 to TRBJ2-7; D is perhaps TRBD1 (7 bases). Trimming took 1 base from V and 1 from J, leaving 14 bases between them. Germline V gene lookup returns CDR1 SGHVS and CDR2 FQNEAQ. The CDR3 sequence is 16 residues long. DNA for the CDR3: TGTGCCAGCAGCTTAGTCGAGGCAGGGGGGTCCTACGAGCAGTACTTC. It translates to CASSLVEAGGSYEQYF.

The rearrangement joins TRBV27 to TRBJ1-3; D gene uncertain. The CDR3 runs to 15 residues. Germline V gene data show CDR1 as MNHEY and CDR2 as SMNVEV (reference sequence). V lost 6 bases, J lost 4 bases, and 16 bases lay in between. CDR3 loop: CASSPTAGLGNTIYF. The CDR3 DNA is TGTGCCAGCAGCCCCACGGCGGGATTAGGAAACACCATATATTTT.

This clone was seen just once. The chain combines TRBV28 with TRBJ1-4, with 9 nucleotides matching TRBD1. The ends lost 5 bases at V and 7 bases at J; junction bases unmatched: 11. Germline V gene data show CDR1 as MDHEN and CDR2 as SYDVKM. The CDR3 is 16 residues long. The CDR3 loop is CASSPRPGTGLEKLFF. As DNA, the CDR3 is TGTGCCAGCAGTCCTCGTCCCGGGACAGGGCTTGAAAAACTGTTTTTT.

This clone came up once. The rearrangement links TRBV11-3 to TRBJ2-3; 10 bases align to TRBD2. Trimming removed 6 bases from V and 1 base from J; junction bases left unmatched: 7. This CDR3 spans 16 amino acids. Germline CDR1 SGHNT, CDR2 YENEEA. CDR3 in DNA: TGTGCCAGCAGTCATCAAGCGGGAGGGGGCACAGATACGCAGTATTTT. Protein product: CASSHQAGGGTDTQYF.

This chain uses TRBV30 with TRBJ1-1, with D perhaps matching TRBD1 (5 bases). Germline-derived CDR1 and CDR2 are GTSNPN and SVGIG (reference sequence). V gave up 2 bases and J gave up 10 bases, with 17 bases separating them. This CDR3 has 13 residues. CDR3 protein: CAWSPYLRGVAFF. As DNA, the CDR3 is TGTGCCTGGAGTCCATACCTTCGGGGGGTAGCTTTCTTT.

The rearrangement links TRBV18 to TRBJ2-3; 7 nucleotides match TRBD1. CDR1 and CDR2 from the germline V gene are KGHSH and LQKENI. Unmatched junction bases numbered 4, after V lost 2 bases and J lost 2 bases. There are 15 residues in the CDR3. For the CDR3, the DNA is TGTGCCAGCTCACCAGGACAGGCGCTCACAGATACGCAGTATTTT. Protein sequence: CASSPGQALTDTQYF.

The V gene is TRBV28, the J gene TRBJ2-7, with TRBD1 matching over 11 bases. With V trimmed by 7 bases and J by 2 bases, 4 bases remained unmatched. CDR1 and CDR2 from the germline V gene are MDHEN and SYDVKM. The CDR3 has 14 residues. CDR3 amino acids: CASTLGQGAYEQYF. CDR3 DNA: TGTGCCAGCACTCTGGGACAGGGGGCCTACGAGCAGTACTTC.

Details on this clone: Other nucleotide sequences from this sample produce the same CDR3. This sequence joins TRBV28 and TRBJ2-7, with TRBD1 matching over 10 bases. CDR1 is MDHEN, CDR2 SYDVKM, per germline. This CDR3 region has 14 residues. Trimming cost V 6 bases and J 3 bases; bases outside gene matches: 5. The CDR3 region is CASSLRDRGYEQYF. CDR3 coding DNA: TGTGCCAGCAGCCTTCGGGACAGGGGCTACGAGCAGTACTTC.

CDR3 nucleotides: TGTGCCAGCAGCTTAGAGGGCTATAGCGGGTTCAGATACAATGAGCAGTTCTTC. It specifies CASSLEGYSGFRYNEQFF. This sequence joins TRBV7-8 and TRBJ2-1; 7 bases align to TRBD2. With 1 base clipped from V and 4 bases from J, the junction kept 13 bases outside the gene matches. The CDR3 length is 18 residues. CDR1 is SGHVS, CDR2 FQNEAQ, per germline.

The chain has TRBV5-1 and TRBJ2-7, with D unresolved. V lost 0 bases and J lost 3, with 7 bases in between. Germline assignment: CDR1 SGHRS and CDR2 YFSETQ. This CDR3 has 13 residues. The CDR3 spells CASSLGALYEQYF. The CDR3 nucleotides read TGCGCCAGCAGCTTGGGGGCCCTCTACGAGCAGTACTTC.

This clone has just a few counts. The J gene is TRBJ1-2, the V gene TRBV5-4; tentatively, D is TRBD1 (5 bases). This CDR3 has 13 amino acids. Between the trimmed V and J ends, which lost 3 bases and 8 bases, there was a span of 14 bases. CDR1 and CDR2 from the germline V gene are SGHNT and YYREEE (reference sequence). The CDR3 nucleotides read TGTGCCAGCAGCTGGAGGGGCTCTGGGGGCTACACCTTC. It encodes CASSWRGSGGYTF.

The gene calls are TRBV9 and TRBJ2-1, with 10 bases fitting TRBD2. CDR1 and CDR2 (germline): SGDLS, YYNGEE. This CDR3 has 16 amino acids. V lost 4 bases and J lost 4; bases outside the gene matches: 8. The CDR3 nucleotides are TGTGCCAGCAGCAACCCTCGTAGCGGGAGGTACAATGAGCAGTTCTTC. This sequence encodes CASSNPRSGRYNEQFF.

The J gene is TRBJ2-7, the V gene TRBV24-1, with 16 bases aligning to TRBD2. Germline trimming cut 4 bases from V and 5 bases from J; bases unmatched to any gene: 7. Germline assignment: CDR1 KGHDR and CDR2 SFDVKD. The CDR3 extends over 17 amino acids. CDR3 DNA sequence: TGTGCCACCAGTGACCCCGGGACTAGCGGGAGGGTCAACGAGCAGTACTTC. This translates into CATSDPGTSGRVNEQYF.

The chain is built from TRBV11-2 and TRBJ2-2; 7 positions match TRBD2. Trimming cost V 0 bases and J 6 bases; bases outside gene matches: 7. CDR3 size: 16 residues. CDR1 is SGHAT, CDR2 FQNNGV, per germline. This chain's CDR3 is CASSLEGLRGAGELFF. In nucleotides, the CDR3 is TGTGCCAGCAGCTTAGAGGGACTAAGAGGCGCCGGGGAGCTGTTTTTT.

V and J are TRBV5-1 and TRBJ2-5, with 7 positions matching TRBD2. Trimming removed 3 bases from V and 5 bases from J; junction bases left unmatched: 4. Germline CDR1 SGHRS, CDR2 YFSETQ. The CDR3 is 13 amino acids. The CDR3 spells CASSSSGMETQYF. As DNA, the CDR3 is TGCGCCAGCAGCTCCAGCGGGATGGAGACCCAGTACTTC.

This chain uses TRBV10-2 with TRBJ2-1, with a weak D call TRBD2 (6 bases). The CDR3 has 16 residues. CDR1 and CDR2 from the germline V gene are WSHSY and SAAADI. V was trimmed by 11 bases and J by 0 bases, leaving 20 bases between them. The CDR3 sequence: CAVKSGLTSSYNEQFF. In DNA form, the CDR3 reads TGCGCCGTCAAATCGGGACTTACGAGCTCCTACAATGAGCAGTTCTTC.

The rearrangement uses TRBV18 and TRBJ2-5, with D unclear. Trimming shortened V by 0 bases and J by 4 bases, and 3 bases separated the two germline ends. The CDR3 covers 12 residues. The germline gives CDR1 KGHSH, CDR2 LQKENI. For the CDR3, the DNA is TGTGCCAGCTCACCACCGAGAGAGACCCAGTACTTC. Its translation is CASSPPRETQYF. Full variable domain (outside the CDR3, taken from reference TRBV18 and TRBJ2-5): NAGVMQNPRHLVRRRGQEARLRCSPMKGHSHVYWYRQLPEEGLKFMVYLQKENIIDESGMPKERFSAEFPKEGPSILRIQQVVRGDSAAYFCASSPPRETQYFGPGTRLLVL.

This chain joins TRBV6-5 and TRBJ2-7; the match to TRBD1 covers 8 bases. V gave up 7 bases and J gave up 0 bases; unmatched junction bases: 8. The length of the CDR3 is 15 residues. Looked up from germline, CDR1 is MNHEY and CDR2 is SVGAGI. CDR3 DNA: TGTGCCAGCAAGCCGGGACAGGCGACCTCCTACGAGCAGTACTTC. It translates to CASKPGQATSYEQYF.

The gene calls are TRBV3-1 (or the pseudogene TRBV3-2) and TRBJ1-2; D is uncertain. With 0 bases removed from V and 14 bases from J, the gap between germline ends came to 16 bases. Germline CDR1 LGHDT, CDR2 YNNKEL (reference sequence). CDR3 size: 13 residues. This CDR3 reads CASSQDRLTLRTF. The CDR3 coding sequence is TGTGCCAGCAGCCAAGATAGACTAACCCTCAGGACCTTC.

The chain uses TRBV19 and TRBJ1-5; the D gene is possibly TRBD1 (6 bases). This CDR3 spans 17 amino acids. V lost 5 bases, J lost 2 bases, and 19 bases lay in between. CDR1 is LNHDA and CDR2 is SQIVND in the germline V gene (reference sequence). CDR3 nucleotides: TGTGCCAGTAGTTTAACAGGGACCCTCCGGGGCAATCAGCCCCAGCATTTT. Translating it yields CASSLTGTLRGNQPQHF.